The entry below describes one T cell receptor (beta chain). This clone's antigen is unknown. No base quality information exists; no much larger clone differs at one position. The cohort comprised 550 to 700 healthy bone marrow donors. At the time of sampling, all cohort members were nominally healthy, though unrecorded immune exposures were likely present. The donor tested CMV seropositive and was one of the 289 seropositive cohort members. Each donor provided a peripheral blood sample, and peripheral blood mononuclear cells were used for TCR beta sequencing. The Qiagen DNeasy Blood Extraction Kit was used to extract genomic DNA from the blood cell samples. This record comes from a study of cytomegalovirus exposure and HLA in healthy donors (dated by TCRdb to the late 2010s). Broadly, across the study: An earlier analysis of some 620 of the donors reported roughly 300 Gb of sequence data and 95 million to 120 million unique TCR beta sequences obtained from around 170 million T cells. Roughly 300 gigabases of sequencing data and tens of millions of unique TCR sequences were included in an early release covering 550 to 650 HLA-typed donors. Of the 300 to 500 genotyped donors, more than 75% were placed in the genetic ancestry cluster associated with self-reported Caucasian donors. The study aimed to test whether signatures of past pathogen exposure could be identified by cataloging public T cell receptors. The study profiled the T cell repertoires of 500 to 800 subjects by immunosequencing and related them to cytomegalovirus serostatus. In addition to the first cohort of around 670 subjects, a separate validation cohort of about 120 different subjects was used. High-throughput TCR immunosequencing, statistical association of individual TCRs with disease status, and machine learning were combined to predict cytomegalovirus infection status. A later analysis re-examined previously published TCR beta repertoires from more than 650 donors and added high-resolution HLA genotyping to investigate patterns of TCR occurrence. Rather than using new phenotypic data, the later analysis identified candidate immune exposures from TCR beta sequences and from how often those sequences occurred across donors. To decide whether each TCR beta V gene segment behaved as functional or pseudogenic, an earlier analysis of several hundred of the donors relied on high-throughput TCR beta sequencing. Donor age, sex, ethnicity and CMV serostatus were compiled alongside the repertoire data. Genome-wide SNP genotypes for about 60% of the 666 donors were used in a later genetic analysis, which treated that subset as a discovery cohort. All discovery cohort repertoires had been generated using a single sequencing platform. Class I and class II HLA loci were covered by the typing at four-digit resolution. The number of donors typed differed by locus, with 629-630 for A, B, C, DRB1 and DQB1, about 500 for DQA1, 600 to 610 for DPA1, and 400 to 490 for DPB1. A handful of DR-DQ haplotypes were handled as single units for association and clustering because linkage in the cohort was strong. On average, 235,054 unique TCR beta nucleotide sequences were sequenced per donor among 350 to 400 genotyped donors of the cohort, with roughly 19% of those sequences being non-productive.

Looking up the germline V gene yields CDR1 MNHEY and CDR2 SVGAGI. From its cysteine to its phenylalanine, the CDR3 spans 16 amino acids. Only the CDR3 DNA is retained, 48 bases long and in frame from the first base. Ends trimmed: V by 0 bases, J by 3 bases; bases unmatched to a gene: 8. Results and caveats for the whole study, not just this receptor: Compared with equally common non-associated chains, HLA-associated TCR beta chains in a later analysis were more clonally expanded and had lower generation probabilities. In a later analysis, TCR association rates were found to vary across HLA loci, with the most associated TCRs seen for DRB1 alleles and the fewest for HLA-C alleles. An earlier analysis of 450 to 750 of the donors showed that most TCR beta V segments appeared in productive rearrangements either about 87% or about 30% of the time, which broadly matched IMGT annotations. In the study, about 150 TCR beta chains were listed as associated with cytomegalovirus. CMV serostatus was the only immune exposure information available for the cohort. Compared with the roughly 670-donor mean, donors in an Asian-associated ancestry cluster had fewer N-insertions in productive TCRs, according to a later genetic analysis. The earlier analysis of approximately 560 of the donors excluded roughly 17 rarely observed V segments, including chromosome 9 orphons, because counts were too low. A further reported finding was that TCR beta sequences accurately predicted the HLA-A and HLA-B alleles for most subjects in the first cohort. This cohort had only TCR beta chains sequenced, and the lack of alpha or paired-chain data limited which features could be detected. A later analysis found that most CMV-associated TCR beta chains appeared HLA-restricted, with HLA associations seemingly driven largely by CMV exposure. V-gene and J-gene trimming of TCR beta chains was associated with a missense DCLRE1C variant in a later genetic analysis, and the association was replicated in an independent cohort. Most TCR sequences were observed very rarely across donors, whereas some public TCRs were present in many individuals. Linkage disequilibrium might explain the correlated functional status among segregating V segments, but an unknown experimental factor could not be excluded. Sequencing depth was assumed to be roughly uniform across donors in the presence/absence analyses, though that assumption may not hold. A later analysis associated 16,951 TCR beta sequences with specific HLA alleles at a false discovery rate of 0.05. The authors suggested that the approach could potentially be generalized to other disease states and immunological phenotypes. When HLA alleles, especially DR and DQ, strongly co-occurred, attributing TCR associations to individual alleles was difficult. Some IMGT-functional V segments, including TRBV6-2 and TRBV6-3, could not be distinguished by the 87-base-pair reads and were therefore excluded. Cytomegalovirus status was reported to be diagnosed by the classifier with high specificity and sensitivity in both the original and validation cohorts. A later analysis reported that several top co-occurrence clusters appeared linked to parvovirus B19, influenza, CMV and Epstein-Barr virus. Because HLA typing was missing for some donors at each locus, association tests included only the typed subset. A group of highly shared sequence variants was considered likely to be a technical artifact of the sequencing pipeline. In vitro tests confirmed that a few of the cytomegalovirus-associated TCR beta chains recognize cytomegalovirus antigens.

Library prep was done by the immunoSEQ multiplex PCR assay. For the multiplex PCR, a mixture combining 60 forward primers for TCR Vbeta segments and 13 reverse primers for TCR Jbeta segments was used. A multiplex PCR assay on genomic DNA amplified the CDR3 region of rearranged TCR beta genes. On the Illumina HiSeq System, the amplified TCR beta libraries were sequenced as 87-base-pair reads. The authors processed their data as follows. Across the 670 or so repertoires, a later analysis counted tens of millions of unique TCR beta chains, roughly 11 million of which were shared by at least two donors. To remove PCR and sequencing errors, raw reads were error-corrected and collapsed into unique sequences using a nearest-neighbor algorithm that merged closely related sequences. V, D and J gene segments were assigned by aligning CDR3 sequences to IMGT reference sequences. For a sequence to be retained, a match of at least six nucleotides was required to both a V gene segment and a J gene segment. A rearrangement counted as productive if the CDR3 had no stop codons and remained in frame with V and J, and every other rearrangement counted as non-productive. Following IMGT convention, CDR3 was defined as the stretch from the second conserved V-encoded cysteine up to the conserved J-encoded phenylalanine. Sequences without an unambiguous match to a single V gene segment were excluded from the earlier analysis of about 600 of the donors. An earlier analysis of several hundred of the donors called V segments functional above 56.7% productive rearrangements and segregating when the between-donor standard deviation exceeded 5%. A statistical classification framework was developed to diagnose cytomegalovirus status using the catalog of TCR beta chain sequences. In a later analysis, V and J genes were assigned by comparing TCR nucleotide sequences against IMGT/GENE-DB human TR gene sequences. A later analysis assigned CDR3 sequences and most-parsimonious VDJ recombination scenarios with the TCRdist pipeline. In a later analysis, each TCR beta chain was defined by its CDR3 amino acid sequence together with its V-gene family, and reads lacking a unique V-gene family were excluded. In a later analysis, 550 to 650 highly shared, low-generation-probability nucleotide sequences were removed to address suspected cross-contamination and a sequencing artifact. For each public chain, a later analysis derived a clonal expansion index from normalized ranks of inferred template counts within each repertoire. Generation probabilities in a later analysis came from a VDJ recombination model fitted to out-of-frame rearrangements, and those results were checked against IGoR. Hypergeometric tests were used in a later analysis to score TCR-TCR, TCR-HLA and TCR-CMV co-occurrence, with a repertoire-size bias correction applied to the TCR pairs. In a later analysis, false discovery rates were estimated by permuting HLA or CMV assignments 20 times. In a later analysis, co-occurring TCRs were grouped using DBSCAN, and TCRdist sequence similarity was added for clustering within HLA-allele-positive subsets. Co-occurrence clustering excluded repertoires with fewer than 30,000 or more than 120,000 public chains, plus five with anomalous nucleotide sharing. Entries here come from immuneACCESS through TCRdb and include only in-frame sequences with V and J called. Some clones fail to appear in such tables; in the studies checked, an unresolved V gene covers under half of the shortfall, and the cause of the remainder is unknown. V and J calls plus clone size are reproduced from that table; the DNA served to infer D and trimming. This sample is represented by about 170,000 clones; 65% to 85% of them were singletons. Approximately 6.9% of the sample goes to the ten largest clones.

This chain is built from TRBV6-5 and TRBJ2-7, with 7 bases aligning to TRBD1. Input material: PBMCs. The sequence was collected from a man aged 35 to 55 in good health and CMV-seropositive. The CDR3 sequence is CASSYSAGTDIYEQYF. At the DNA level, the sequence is TGTGCCAGCAGTTACTCGGCTGGGACAGACATCTACGAGCAGTACTTC.